The rows below give T cell receptor beta chains drawn from one sample of a study of ipilimumab plus nivolumab after autologous stem cell transplantation. Sequenced by immunoSEQ multiplex PCR; TCRdb stores in-frame clones only, minus some. The profile shows some 41,000 clones, roughly 92% of them singletons. The specimen comprised PBMCs, sampled in a trial of ipilimumab plus nivolumab as post-transplant consolidation. The receptors stem from a male donor with multiple myeloma. Each CDR3 is given with its conserved first and last residue. D genes are given only for firm matches. Clone size, where shown, is once, few, many, or a class for clones that have expanded.

>TRBJ1-2|NA|TRBV19|NA
TGTGCCAGTAGTATCGGGGCGGGGCAGCACCACTATGGCTACACCTTC
CASSIGAGQHHYGYTF
>TRBJ2-3|once|TRBV5-1|TRBD2
TGCGCCAGCAGTCGGTGGGAGGGCTCAGTAGAAGATACGCAGTATTTT
CASSRWEGSVEDTQYF
>TRBJ1-2|NA|TRBV11-2|NA
TGTGCCAGCAGCTTGCAGGGGATAAGCTATGGCTACACCTTC
CASSLQGISYGYTF
>TRBJ2-2|NA|TRBV15|NA
TGTGCCACCAGCAGAGATGTCGGGGACACCGGGGAGCTGTTTTTT
CATSRDVGDTGELFF
>TRBJ2-1|NA|TRBV5-4|TRBD2
TGTGCCAGCAGCTTGGTCGGACTAGCGGGAGCCAGCTCCTACAATGAGCAGTTCTTC
CASSLVGLAGASSYNEQFF
>TRBJ1-1|NA|TRBV7-2|TRBD1
TGTGCCAGCAGCCCTCGACAGGGAAACACTGAAGCTTTCTTT
CASSPRQGNTEAFF
>TRBJ1-1|NA|TRBV27|NA
TGTGCCAGCGAGGTGGGGGGGGCTGAAGCTTTCTTT
CASEVGGAEAFF
>TRBJ2-1|NA|TRBV29-1|NA
TGCAGCACCGGGACGGCTACCTACAATGAGCAGTTCTTC
CSTGTATYNEQFF
>TRBJ2-1|NA|TRBV7-3|TRBD2
TGTGCCAGCAGCTTAGGAAGCGGGGCCTCCTACAATGAGCAGTTCTTC
CASSLGSGASYNEQFF
>TRBJ2-1|NA|TRBV2|TRBD2
TGTGCCAGCAGTAGACTAGCGGGTAACTCCTACAATGAGCAGTTCTTC
CASSRLAGNSYNEQFF
>TRBJ2-1|NA|TRBV5-6|TRBD2
TGTGCCAGCAGATGGACTAGCGGGGGCTACAATGAGCAGTTCTTC
CASRWTSGGYNEQFF
>TRBJ2-1|NA|TRBV7-2|TRBD1
TGTGCCAGCAGCCGGTACAAGGGGGCGAGGAATGAGCAGTTCTTC
CASSRYKGARNEQFF
>TRBJ2-1|NA|TRBV7-3|TRBD2
TGTGCCAGCAGCTTAGGCGTAGCGGGAGGGCAAAGTGAGCAGTTCTTC
CASSLGVAGGQSEQFF
>TRBJ2-1|NA|TRBV11-3|TRBD2
TGTGCCAGCAGCCCCTGGACTAGCAACGATGAGCAGTTCTTC
CASSPWTSNDEQFF
>TRBJ2-1|NA|TRBV5-1|TRBD2
TGCGCCAGCAGCTTGGGACTAGCGGACCTCTCCTACAATGAGCAGTTCTTC
CASSLGLADLSYNEQFF
>TRBJ2-1|NA|TRBV28|TRBD2
TGTGCCAGCAATCCTACTAGCGGGGGATCCTACAATGAGCAGTTCTTC
CASNPTSGGSYNEQFF
>TRBJ1-1|NA|TRBV7-9|NA
TGTGCCAGCAGCTGGAGACGGAAACGGTTT
CASSWRRKRF
>TRBJ2-7|NA|TRBV7-3|TRBD1
TGTGCCAGCAGCCGCTCCGGGACAGGGGGCGTTCTCGACGAGCAGTACTTC
CASSRSGTGGVLDEQYF
>TRBJ2-7|NA|TRBV27|NA
TGTGCCAGCGATAGGCCGTCCTACGAGCAGTACTTC
CASDRPSYEQYF
>TRBJ2-5|NA|TRBV5-1|NA
TGCGCCAGCAGTACGGACATCACCGGGGAGACCCAGTACTTC
CASSTDITGETQYF
>TRBJ1-5|NA|TRBV11-3|NA
TGTGCCAGCAGCTTGACAGGTGGTGGGCCCCAGCATTTT
CASSLTGGGPQHF
>TRBJ2-3|NA|TRBV6-1|TRBD2
TGTGCCAGCAGTGAAGGGTTAGCGGGAAGCACGCAGTATTTT
CASSEGLAGSTQYF